This section outlines one T cell receptor beta chain sequence together with its context. These data are taken from a study of Ad26.COV2.S vaccination and SARS-CoV-2 variants. Method: immunoSEQ multiplex PCR; TCRdb's copy keeps in-frame clones and lacks some. The data show 120,000 to 150,000 clones, 70% to 90% seen once. The CDR3 length is 15 residues. The V gene's germline CDR1 is MNHEY and CDR2 SMNVEV (reference sequence). The V end was cut by 0 bases, the J end by 0 bases, with 8 bases between. The TCR sequence derives from a human donor who had recovered from COVID-19. The chain couples TRBV27 to TRBJ2-5; no firm D call. The sample here was peripheral blood, taken after recovery from COVID-19. CDR3 residues: CASSLSPGNQETQYF. Written as DNA, the CDR3 is TGTGCCAGCAGTTTATCACCGGGTAACCAAGAGACCCAGTACTTC.